This is a list of T cell receptor beta chains from one sample in a study of CD8 T cells in ankylosing spondylitis. TCRdb re-derived calls from the 5' RACE reads in MiXCR, one entry per CDR3 protein. Among 220,000 or so distinct CDR3 sequences listed, roughly a tenth were seen once. Source material: blood, either unsorted or a sorted T cell fraction (not recorded which). These receptors came from a male donor with ankylosing spondylitis or in good health (not recorded which). Both conserved end residues are part of each CDR3. Fields, in order: V gene, clone size, CDR3 length, CDR3 protein. The size field is filled for only some rows; it gives once, few, many or a size class.

TRBV19 | - | 15 | CASSTQQATNEKLFF
TRBV29-1 | - | 11 | CSVEGDWEQFF
TRBV3-1 | few | 14 | CASSQLGNQETQYF
TRBV7-8 | many | 15 | CASSFTGQTYNEQFF
TRBV12-3/TRBV12-4 | many | 15 | CASSFNRRGGDTQYF
TRBV7-9 | - | 13 | CASSLEAGGEQHF
TRBV14 | many | 14 | CASSEGLAVNEQFF
TRBV7-2 | many | 13 | CASSFPPGKEAFF
TRBV7-9 | many | 14 | CASSPRGGNQPQHF
TRBV12-3/TRBV12-4 | many | 15 | CASSFGQLDNSPLHF
TRBV6-1 | many | 13 | CASTRQAQETQYF
TRBV9 | many | 15 | CASSVGTSYTGELFF
TRBV7-8 | once | 15 | CASSPRTDAYNEQFF
TRBV5-1 | many | 13 | CASSSGLTYEQYF
TRBV5-1 | few | 15 | CASSLVETPNTEAFF
TRBV29-1 | - | 14 | CSVEVRGRNYEQYF
TRBV5-1 | many | 15 | CASSDLPGSQETQYF
TRBV9 | few | 14 | CASSVGGPTDTQYF
TRBV5-1 | many | 16 | CASSLDGAGGDNEQFF
TRBV6-1 | few | 11 | CASSELRTGFF
TRBV5-6 | many | 14 | CASSATEGPDTQYF
TRBV7-3 | many | 17 | CASSPPSGTSGTDTQYF
TRBV7-6 | many | 15 | CASSLATAANEKLFF
TRBV12-2 | - | 14 | CASRVPGQSYEQYF
TRBV12-3/TRBV12-4 | many | 13 | CASSFLSGNTIYF
TRBV28 | - | 16 | CASSILSGGARYGYTF
TRBV11-2 | many | 15 | CASSLGAAFYYEQYF
TRBV5-1 | - | 16 | CASSSTSGGATDTQYF
TRBV6-4 | many | 17 | CASSVLRGSAYQETQYF
TRBV5-1 | many | 13 | CASSRADGYGYTF
TRBV9 | few | 15 | CASSVVPKTYNEQFF
TRBV7-2 | - | 14 | CASSFQGNQETQYF
TRBV28 | many | 16 | CASSLSYRGAEDTQYF
TRBV29-1 | few | 14 | CSVERGQGVGEAFF
TRBV7-8 | - | 17 | CASSPPSQGLGTDTQYF
TRBV20-1 | many | 16 | CSARGTWTGGLEKLFF
TRBV20-1 | many | 16 | CSAEQVLGGRQETQYF
TRBV5-1 | many | 14 | CASSLVLDGGELFF
TRBV5-6 | few | 16 | CASSPGQGLSYNEQFF
TRBV7-2 | - | 16 | CASSPGASTRNYGYTF
TRBV7-6 | many | 18 | CASSFHSPAGTEKNIQYF
TRBV5-1 | many | 16 | CASSFEGGARTDTQYF
TRBV5-1 | - | 15 | CASSLAVGLGETQYF
TRBV3-1 | few | 14 | CASSWRDRSYEQYF
TRBV12-3/TRBV12-4 | - | 13 | CASSLGQASEAFF
TRBV20-1 | - | 18 | CSARGRLAGGPTYNEQFF
TRBV4-2 | - | 15 | CASSQERGGQETQYF
TRBV29-1 | few | 13 | CSVVRDQGETQYF